This T cell receptor (beta chain) comes out of a study of shared clonotypes between healthy human individuals. Libraries were prepared by immunoSEQ multiplex PCR; TCRdb keeps only in-frame clonotypes and omits some of them. The repertoire has about 2.4 million clones, 93% of them found once; the top ten carry approximately 0.36%. About this clone itself: Its antigen is as yet unknown.

Study-level points and caveats: Although depth was large, rarefaction showed that sequencing of the sorted subsets was incomplete.

This CDR3 contains 12 residues. In germline, CDR1 is SQVTM, CDR2 ANQGSEA. Trimming cost V 1 base and J 4 bases, with 8 bases left between them. This TCR was recovered from a man aged 18 to 29 in good health. Some clones in this sample may be carry-over from other donors' samples. The V and J genes are TRBV29-1 and TRBJ2-7; D gene ambiguous. Sequences were obtained from naive CD4+ T cells from PBMCs. Subset reported: CD45RA+ positively selected. CDR3: CSVEGVQYEQYF. The DNA for the CDR3 is TGCAGCGTTGAAGGGGTCCAGTACGAGCAGTACTTC.